This TCR beta chain was captured by sequencing in a study of blood T cell repertoires in COVID-19. Looking at the study overall: Sources were T cells, B-cell-depleted T cells, or PBMCs; the material itself was cDNA or gDNA.

V shed 3 bases, J shed 5 bases, and the junction held 1 base outside the gene matches. There are 12 residues in the CDR3. Germline V gene sequence: CDR1 SEHNR, CDR2 FQNEAQ (reference sequence). In the source study's methods: Amplification of reference gene primers was used by the study to estimate nucleated cell counts. Produced via immunoSEQ multiplex PCR; TCRdb's table is partial and in-frame only. The D gene and trimming were derived from the DNA, and the V and J assignments and clone size from that table. The sample yields approximately 230,000 clones, 70% to 90% seen once. A word on this clone: Other DNA sequences within the sample encode an identical CDR3.

This clonotype was sampled from a man older than 75 with acute or convalescent COVID-19. The sequenced material came from peripheral blood. V usage is TRBV7-9 and J usage is TRBJ2-7, with 7 bases aligning to TRBD1. The CDR3 bases are TGTGCCAGCAGCTTTGACAGGGACGAGCAGTACTTC. Encoded protein: CASSFDRDEQYF. The variable domain in full, completed from reference TRBV7-9 and TRBJ2-7, reads DTGVSQNPRHKITKRGQNVTFRCDPISEHNRLYWYRQTLGQGPEFLTYFQNEAQLEKSRLLSDRFSAERPKGSFSTLEIQRTEQGDSAMYLCASSFDRDEQYFGPGTRLTVT.